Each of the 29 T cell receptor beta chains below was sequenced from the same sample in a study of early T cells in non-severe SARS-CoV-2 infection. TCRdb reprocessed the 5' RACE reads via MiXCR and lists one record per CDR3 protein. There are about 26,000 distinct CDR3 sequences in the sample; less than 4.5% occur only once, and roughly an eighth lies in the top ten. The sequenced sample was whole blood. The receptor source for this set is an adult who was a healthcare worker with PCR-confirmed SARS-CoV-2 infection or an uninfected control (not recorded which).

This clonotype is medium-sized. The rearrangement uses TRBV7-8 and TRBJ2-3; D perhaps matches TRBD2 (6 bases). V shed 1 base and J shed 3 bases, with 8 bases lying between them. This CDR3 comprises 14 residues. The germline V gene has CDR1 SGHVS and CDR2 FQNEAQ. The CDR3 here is CASSLGGVTDTQYF. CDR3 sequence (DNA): TGTGCCAGCAGCTTAGGGGGGGTTACAGATACGCAGTATTTT.

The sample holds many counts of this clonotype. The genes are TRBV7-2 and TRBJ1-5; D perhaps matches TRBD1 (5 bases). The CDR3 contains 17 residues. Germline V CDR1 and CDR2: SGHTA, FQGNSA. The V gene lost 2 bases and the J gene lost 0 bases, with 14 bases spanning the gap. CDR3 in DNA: TGTGCCAGCAGCTTATCTTGGGGGGGTTCTAGCAATCAGCCCCAGCATTTT. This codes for CASSLSWGGSSNQPQHF. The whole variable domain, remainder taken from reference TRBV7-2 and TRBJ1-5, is GAGVSQSPSNKVTEKGKDVELRCDPISGHTALYWYRQSLGQGLEFLIYFQGNSAPDKSGLPSDRFSAERTGGSVSTLTIQRTQQEDSAVYLCASSLSWGGSSNQPQHFGDGTRLSIL.

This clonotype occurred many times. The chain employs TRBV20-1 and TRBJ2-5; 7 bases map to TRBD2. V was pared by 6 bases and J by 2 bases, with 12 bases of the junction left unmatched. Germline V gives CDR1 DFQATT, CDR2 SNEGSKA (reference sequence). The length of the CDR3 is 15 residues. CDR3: CSAATPWTRQETQYF. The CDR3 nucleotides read TGCAGTGCCGCTACACCATGGACTAGACAAGAGACCCAGTACTTC.

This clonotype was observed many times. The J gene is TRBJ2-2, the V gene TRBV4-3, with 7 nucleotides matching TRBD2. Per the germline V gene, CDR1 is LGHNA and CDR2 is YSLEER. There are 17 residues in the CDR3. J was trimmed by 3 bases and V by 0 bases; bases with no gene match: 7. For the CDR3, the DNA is TGCGCCAGCAGCCAAGATCCGGCGGGAGACGACACCGGGGAGCTGTTTTTT. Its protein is CASSQDPAGDDTGELFF.

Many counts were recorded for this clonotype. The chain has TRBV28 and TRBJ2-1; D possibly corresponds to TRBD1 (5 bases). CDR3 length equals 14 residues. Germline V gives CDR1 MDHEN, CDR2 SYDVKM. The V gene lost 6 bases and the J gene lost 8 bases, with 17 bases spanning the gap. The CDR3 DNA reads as TGTGCCAGCAGCGTACCGACAGTTTCATATGAGCAGTTCTTC. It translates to CASSVPTVSYEQFF.

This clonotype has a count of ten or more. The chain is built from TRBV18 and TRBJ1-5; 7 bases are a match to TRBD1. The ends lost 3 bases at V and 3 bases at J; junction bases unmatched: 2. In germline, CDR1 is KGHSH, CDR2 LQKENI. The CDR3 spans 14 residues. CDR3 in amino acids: CASSPGTDNQPQHF. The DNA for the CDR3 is TGTGCCAGCTCACCCGGGACAGACAATCAGCCCCAGCATTTT.

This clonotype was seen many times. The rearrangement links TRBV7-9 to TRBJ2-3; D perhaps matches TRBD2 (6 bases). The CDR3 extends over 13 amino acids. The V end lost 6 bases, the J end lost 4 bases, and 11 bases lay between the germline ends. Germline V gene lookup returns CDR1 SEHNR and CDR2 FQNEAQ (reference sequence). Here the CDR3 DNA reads TGTGCCAGCAGTTGGGGGGAGGCAGATACGCAGTATTTT. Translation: CASSWGEADTQYF.

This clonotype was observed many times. The CDR3 DNA reads as TGTGCCAGCATACGGACGGATAACTATGGCTACACCTTC. Translating gives CASIRTDNYGYTF. The chain combines TRBV2 with TRBJ1-2; D is unresolved. The ends were cut back, 7 bases at V and 1 base at J, with 10 bases in the middle. The CDR3 loop spans 13 amino acids. Germline V gene sequence: CDR1 SNHLY, CDR2 FYNNEI.

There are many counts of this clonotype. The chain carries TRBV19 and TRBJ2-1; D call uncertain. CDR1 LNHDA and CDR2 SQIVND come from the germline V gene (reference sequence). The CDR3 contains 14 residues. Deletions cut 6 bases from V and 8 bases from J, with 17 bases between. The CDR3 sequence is CASRWGSRDYEQFF. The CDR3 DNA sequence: TGTGCCAGTAGATGGGGTAGCCGTGACTATGAGCAGTTCTTC.

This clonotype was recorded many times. Here the CDR3 DNA reads TGCAGTGCTAGAGATTTCCTAGCGAAACAAGAGACCCAGTACTTC. Translated: CSARDFLAKQETQYF. J is TRBJ2-5 and V is TRBV20-1; D is perhaps TRBD2 (6 bases). The V end was cut by 0 bases, the J end by 2 bases, with 13 bases between. The length of the CDR3 is 15 residues. Germline lookup yields CDR1 DFQATT and CDR2 SNEGSKA (reference sequence).

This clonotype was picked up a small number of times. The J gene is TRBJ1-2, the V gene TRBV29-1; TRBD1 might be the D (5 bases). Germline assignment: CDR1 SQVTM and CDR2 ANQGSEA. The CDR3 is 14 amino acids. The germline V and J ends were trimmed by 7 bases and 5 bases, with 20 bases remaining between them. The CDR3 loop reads CSANSGTLWYGYTF. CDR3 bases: TGCAGCGCCAACTCCGGGACCCTGTGGTATGGCTACACCTTC.

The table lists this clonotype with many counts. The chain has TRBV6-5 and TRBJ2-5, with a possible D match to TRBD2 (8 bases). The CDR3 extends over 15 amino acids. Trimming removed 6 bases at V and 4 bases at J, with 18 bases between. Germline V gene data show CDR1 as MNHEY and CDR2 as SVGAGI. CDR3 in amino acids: CASSRSGNRGETQYF. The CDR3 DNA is TGTGCCAGCAGCCGTAGCGGGAACAGGGGAGAGACCCAGTACTTC.

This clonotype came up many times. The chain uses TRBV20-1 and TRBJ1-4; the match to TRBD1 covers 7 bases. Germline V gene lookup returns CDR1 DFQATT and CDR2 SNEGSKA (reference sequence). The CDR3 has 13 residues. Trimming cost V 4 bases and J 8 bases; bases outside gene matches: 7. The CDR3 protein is CSAIEQGREKLFF. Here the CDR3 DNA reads TGCAGTGCTATCGAACAGGGGCGGGAAAAACTGTTTTTT.

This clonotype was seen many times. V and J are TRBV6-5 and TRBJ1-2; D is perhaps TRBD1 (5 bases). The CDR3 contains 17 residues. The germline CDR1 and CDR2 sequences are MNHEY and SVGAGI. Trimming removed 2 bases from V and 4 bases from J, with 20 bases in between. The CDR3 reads CASSYALVGGAAYGYTF. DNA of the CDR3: TGTGCCAGCAGTTACGCGCTCGTTGGGGGAGCGGCCTATGGCTACACCTTC.

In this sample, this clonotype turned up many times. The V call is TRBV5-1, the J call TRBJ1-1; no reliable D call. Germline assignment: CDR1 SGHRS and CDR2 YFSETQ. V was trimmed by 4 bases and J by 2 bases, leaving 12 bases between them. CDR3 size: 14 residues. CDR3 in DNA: TGCGCCAGCAGCCCCCTCGGTCTAAACACTGAAGCTTTCTTT. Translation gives CASSPLGLNTEAFF.

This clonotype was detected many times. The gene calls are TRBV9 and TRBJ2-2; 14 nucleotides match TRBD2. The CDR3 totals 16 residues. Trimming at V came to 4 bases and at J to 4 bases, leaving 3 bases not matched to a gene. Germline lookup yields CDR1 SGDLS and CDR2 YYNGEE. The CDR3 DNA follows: TGTGCCAGCAGCTTTGGGACTAGCGGGAGCACCGGGGAGCTGTTTTTT. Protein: CASSFGTSGSTGELFF.

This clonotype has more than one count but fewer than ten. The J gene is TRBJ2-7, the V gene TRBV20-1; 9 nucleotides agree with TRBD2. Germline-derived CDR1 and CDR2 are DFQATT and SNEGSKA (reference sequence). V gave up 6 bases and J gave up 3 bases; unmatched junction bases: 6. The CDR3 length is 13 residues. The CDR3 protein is CSARREGSYEQYF. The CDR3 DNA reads TGCAGTGCGAGGCGGGAGGGTAGCTACGAGCAGTACTTC.

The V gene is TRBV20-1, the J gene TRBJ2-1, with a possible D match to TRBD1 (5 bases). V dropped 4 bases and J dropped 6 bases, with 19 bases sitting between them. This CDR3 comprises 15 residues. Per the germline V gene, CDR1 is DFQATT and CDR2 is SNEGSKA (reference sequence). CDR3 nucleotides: TGCAGTGCTATTTTTTCCGGACAAATCTTCAATGAGCAGTTCTTC. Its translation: CSAIFSGQIFNEQFF.

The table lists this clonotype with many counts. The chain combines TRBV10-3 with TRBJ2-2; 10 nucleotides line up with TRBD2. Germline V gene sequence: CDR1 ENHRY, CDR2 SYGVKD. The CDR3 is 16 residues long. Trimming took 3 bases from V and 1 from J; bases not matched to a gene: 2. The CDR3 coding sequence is TGTGCCATCAGTGAATCTAGCGGGAGGAACACCGGGGAGCTGTTTTTT. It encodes CAISESSGRNTGELFF.

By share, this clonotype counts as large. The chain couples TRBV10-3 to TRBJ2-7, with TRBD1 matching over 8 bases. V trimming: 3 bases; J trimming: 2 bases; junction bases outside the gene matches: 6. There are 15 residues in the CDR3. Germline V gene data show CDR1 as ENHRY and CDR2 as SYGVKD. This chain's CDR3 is CAISEGQGFPYEQYF. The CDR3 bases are TGTGCCATCAGTGAAGGACAGGGATTCCCCTACGAGCAGTACTTC.

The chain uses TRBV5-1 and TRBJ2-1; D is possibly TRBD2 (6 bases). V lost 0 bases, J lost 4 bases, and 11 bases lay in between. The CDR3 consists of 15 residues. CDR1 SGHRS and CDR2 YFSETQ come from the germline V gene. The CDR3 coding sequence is TGCGCCAGCAGCTTGGAAACGGGAGCTTACAATGAGCAGTTCTTC. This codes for CASSLETGAYNEQFF.

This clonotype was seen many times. CDR3 amino acids: CASSQEEGQPQHF. CDR3 nucleotide sequence: TGCGCCAGCAGCCAAGAGGAGGGCCAGCCCCAGCATTTT. V is TRBV4-3 and J is TRBJ1-5; no clear D gene. CDR1 and CDR2 (germline): LGHNA, YSLEER. The CDR3 runs 13 residues. Trimming removed 0 bases from V and 7 bases from J, with 7 bases in between.

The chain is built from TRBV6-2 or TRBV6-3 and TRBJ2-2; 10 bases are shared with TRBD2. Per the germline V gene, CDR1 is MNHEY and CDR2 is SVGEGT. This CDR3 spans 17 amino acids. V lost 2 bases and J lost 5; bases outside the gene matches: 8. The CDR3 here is CASSYRASGSLTGELFF. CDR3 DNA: TGTGCCAGCAGTTACCGGGCTAGCGGGAGCCTTACCGGGGAGCTGTTTTTT.

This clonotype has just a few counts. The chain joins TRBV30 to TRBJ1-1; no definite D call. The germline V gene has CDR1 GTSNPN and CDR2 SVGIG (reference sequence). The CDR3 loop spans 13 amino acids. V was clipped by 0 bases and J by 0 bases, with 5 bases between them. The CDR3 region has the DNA TGTGCCTGGAGTGTTGGAGTGAACACTGAAGCTTTCTTT. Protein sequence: CAWSVGVNTEAFF. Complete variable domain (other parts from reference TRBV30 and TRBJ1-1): SQTIHQWPATLVQPVGSPLSLECTVEGTSNPNLYWYRQAAGRGLQLLFYSVGIGQISSEVPQNLSASRPQDRQFILSSKKLLLSDSGFYLCAWSVGVNTEAFFGQGTRLTVV.

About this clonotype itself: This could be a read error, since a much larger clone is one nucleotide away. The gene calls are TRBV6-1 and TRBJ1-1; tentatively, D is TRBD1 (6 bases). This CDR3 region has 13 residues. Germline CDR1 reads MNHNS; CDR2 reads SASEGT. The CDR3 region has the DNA TGTACCAGCATCACGGACAGCAACACTGAAGCTTTCTTT. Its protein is CTSITDSNTEAFF.

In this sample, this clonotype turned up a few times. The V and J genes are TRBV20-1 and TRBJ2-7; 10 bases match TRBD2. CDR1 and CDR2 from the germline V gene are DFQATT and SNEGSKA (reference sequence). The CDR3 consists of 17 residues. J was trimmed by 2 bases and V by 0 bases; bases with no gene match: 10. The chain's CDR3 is CSARDSSGRSTPYEQYF. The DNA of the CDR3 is TGCAGTGCTAGAGATTCTAGCGGGAGATCGACCCCCTACGAGCAGTACTTC.

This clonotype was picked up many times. CDR3: CASSQTLGGRYLDNEQFF. CDR3 nucleotide sequence: TGTGCCAGCAGCCAAACCCTCGGCGGGCGGTATTTGGACAATGAGCAGTTCTTC. The V and J genes are TRBV4-2 and TRBJ2-1; perhaps TRBD2 as D (5 bases). The V gene's germline CDR1 is LGHNA and CDR2 YNFKEQ. The CDR3 consists of 18 residues. Trimming cost V 2 bases and J 5 bases, with 22 bases left between them.

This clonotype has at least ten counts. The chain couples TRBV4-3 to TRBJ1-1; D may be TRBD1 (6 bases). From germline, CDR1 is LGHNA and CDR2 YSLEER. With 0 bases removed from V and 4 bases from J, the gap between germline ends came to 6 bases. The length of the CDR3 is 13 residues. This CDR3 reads CASSQDRGTEAFF. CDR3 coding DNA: TGCGCCAGCAGCCAAGACAGGGGCACTGAAGCTTTCTTT.

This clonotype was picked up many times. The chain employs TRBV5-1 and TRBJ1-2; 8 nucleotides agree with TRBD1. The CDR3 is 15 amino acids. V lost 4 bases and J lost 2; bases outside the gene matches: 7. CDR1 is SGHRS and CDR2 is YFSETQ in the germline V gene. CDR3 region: CASSRGQGLNYGYTF. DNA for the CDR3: TGCGCCAGCAGCAGAGGACAGGGATTGAACTATGGCTACACCTTC.